The rows below give T cell receptor beta chains drawn from one sample of a study of cytomegalovirus exposure and HLA in healthy donors. Produced via immunoSEQ multiplex PCR; TCRdb's table is partial and in-frame only. The sample consists of some 170,000 clones, 60% to 80% of them appearing once. The source material was PBMCs. Receptors were obtained from a young man in good health and CMV-seropositive. The CDR3 runs from the conserved cysteine through the conserved F or W. The D gene is left open where the match is weak. Expanded clones get a size class; other rows say once, few or many, or leave the size out.

TRBV5-4	NA	TRBD2	TRBJ2-5	CASSLGLAGGLQETQYF	TGTGCCAGCAGCTTGGGCCTAGCGGGAGGGTTACAAGAGACCCAGTACTTC
TRBV11-2	NA	NA	TRBJ1-4	CASSFTTSTNEKLFF	TGTGCCAGCAGCTTCACAACATCAACTAATGAAAAACTGTTTTTT
TRBV6-6	NA	TRBD2	TRBJ2-3	CASSYVGGGIDTQYF	TGTGCCAGCAGTTACGTTGGGGGGGGAATAGATACGCAGTATTTT
TRBV4-1	NA	TRBD1	TRBJ1-6	CASSQAGTGNSPLHF	TGCGCCAGCAGCCAAGCCGGGACAGGGAATTCACCCCTCCACTTT
TRBV5-4	NA	NA	TRBJ1-4	CASKQWGDEKLFF	TGTGCCAGCAAACAGTGGGGGGATGAAAAACTGTTTTTT
TRBV20-1	NA	NA	TRBJ2-3	CSGHGGTQYF	TGCAGTGGTCACGGGGGTACGCAGTATTTT
TRBV9	NA	NA	TRBJ1-5	CASSVGGGGSQPQHF	TGTGCCAGCAGCGTAGGAGGGGGGGGTAGTCAGCCCCAGCATTTT
TRBV2	NA	TRBD2	TRBJ2-5	CASIGRGVRETQYF	TGTGCCAGCATAGGGAGGGGAGTAAGGGAGACCCAGTACTTC
TRBV29-1	NA	TRBD1	TRBJ1-2	CSVEFGTANYGYTF	TGCAGCGTTGAGTTCGGGACAGCAAACTATGGCTACACCTTC
TRBV15	NA	NA	TRBJ2-2	CATSRWHLANTGELFF	TGTGCCACCAGCAGATGGCACCTCGCGAACACCGGGGAGCTGTTTTTT
TRBV6-1	few	TRBD2	TRBJ2-2	CASSEEAGGTGELFF	TGTGCCAGCAGTGAAGAGGCGGGAGGCACCGGGGAGCTGTTTTTT
TRBV10-2	once	NA	TRBJ1-1	CASSEDYYMNTEAFF	TGCGCCAGCAGTGAAGATTACTATATGAACACTGAAGCTTTCTTT
TRBV27	few	NA	TRBJ1-1	CASSPLSGVTEAFF	TGTGCCAGCAGTCCCCTTTCCGGGGTCACTGAAGCTTTCTTT
TRBV4-3	NA	NA	TRBJ1-1	CASSQEVGPRAAVQGNF	TGCGCCAGCAGCCAAGAAGTTGGTCCCAGGGCCGCGGTACAGGGCAACTTT
TRBV27	NA	TRBD1	TRBJ2-1	CASSPTGGWKGEQFF	TGTGCCAGCAGTCCGACAGGGGGATGGAAGGGGGAGCAGTTCTTC
TRBV11-2	once	NA	TRBJ2-7	CASSPPSYEQYF	TGTGCCAGCAGCCCTCCCTCCTACGAGCAGTACTTC
TRBV7-9	NA	TRBD2	TRBJ2-1	CASSLGLAGDENEQFF	TGTGCCAGCAGCCTGGGACTAGCGGGAGATGAGAATGAGCAGTTCTTC
TRBV7-8	once	NA	TRBJ2-1	CASTSRSSYNEQFF	TGTGCCAGCACTAGCAGAAGCTCCTACAATGAGCAGTTCTTC
TRBV4-1	NA	TRBD1	TRBJ2-4	CASRGFQGDYSQYF	TGCGCCAGCAGGGGGTTCCAGGGGGATTACAGTCAGTACTTC
TRBV4-1	NA	TRBD1	TRBJ1-4	CASSQGPGQQNEKLFF	TGCGCCAGCAGCCAAGGACCGGGACAGCAGAATGAAAAACTGTTTTTT
TRBV7-9	NA	NA	TRBJ2-7	CASSLQAVSEQYF	TGTGCCAGCAGCTTACAGGCAGTATCCGAGCAGTACTTC
TRBV18	NA	TRBD1	TRBJ1-1	CASSPDRGGVGNTEAFF	TGTGCCAGCTCTCCGGACAGGGGAGGGGTCGGGAACACTGAAGCTTTCTTT
TRBV7-9	NA	TRBD1	TRBJ2-7	CASSSTKSGQGNYEQYF	TGTGCCAGCAGCTCGACAAAATCCGGACAGGGAAACTACGAGCAGTACTTC
TRBV5-1	NA	NA	TRBJ2-3	CASSFRPDTQYF	TGCGCCAGCAGCTTTCGTCCAGATACGCAGTATTTT
TRBV2	NA	NA	TRBJ1-1	CASSEGQPLIMNTEAFF	TGTGCCAGCAGTGAAGGACAGCCCTTAATTATGAACACTGAAGCTTTCTTT
TRBV6-1	few	TRBD1	TRBJ1-6	CASSDRVGSPLHF	TGTGCCAGCTCGGACAGGGTGGGGTCACCCCTCCACTTT
TRBV29-1	few	TRBD1	TRBJ2-5	CSVDQGVDNPQYF	TGCAGCGTTGATCAGGGGGTCGATAACCCCCAGTACTTC
TRBV19	NA	TRBD1	TRBJ2-6	CASSTTGGASGANVLTF	TGTGCCAGTAGTACTACAGGGGGCGCTTCAGGGGCCAACGTCCTGACTTTC
TRBV6-1	NA	TRBD1	TRBJ2-7	CASIPRGTGAYEQYF	TGTGCCAGCATCCCGCGGGGGACAGGGGCCTACGAGCAGTACTTC
TRBV5-4	NA	TRBD2	TRBJ2-2	CASSRGTSGGASQDTGELFF	TGTGCCAGCAGCCGGGGGACTAGCGGGGGGGCCTCCCAGGACACCGGGGAGCTGTTTTTT
TRBV15	NA	NA	TRBJ2-7	CATSRDLMKSGRGTNEQYF	TGTGCCACCAGCAGAGATTTGATGAAATCCGGGAGAGGTACAAACGAGCAGTACTTC
TRBV6-5	NA	NA	TRBJ1-2	CASSYSGGYDGYTF	TGTGCCAGCAGTTACAGTGGCGGATACGATGGCTACACCTTC
TRBV9	NA	NA	TRBJ2-3	CASSVARQARRDTQYF	TGTGCCAGCAGCGTAGCTCGGCAGGCCCGTAGGGATACGCAGTATTTT
TRBV29-1	few	TRBD1	TRBJ1-1	CSPGQGETEAFF	TGCAGCCCCGGGCAGGGGGAAACTGAAGCTTTCTTT
TRBV18	NA	TRBD1	TRBJ1-6	CASSPRGQENSPLHF	TGTGCCAGCTCACCTCGGGGACAGGAGAATTCACCCCTCCACTTT
TRBV2	NA	NA	TRBJ2-1	CASSDEGEQFF	TGTGCCAGCAGTGACGAGGGTGAGCAGTTCTTC
TRBV10-1	NA	TRBD2	TRBJ2-3	CASSDASGRITDTQYF	TGCGCCAGCAGTGACGCTAGCGGGAGAATCACAGATACGCAGTATTTT